This passage covers 24 T cell receptor beta chains from one sample sequenced in a study of T cell changes during pregnancy in multiple sclerosis. The protocol was immunoSEQ multiplex PCR, while the TCRdb copy is restricted to in-frame clones and leaves out a portion. This table has approximately 50,000 clones, roughly 91% appearing once. This specimen consisted of peripheral blood, obtained in the third trimester of pregnancy. These receptors all stem from a female donor in good health, enrolled as a control in a pregnancy study.

The gene calls are TRBV6-5 and TRBJ1-2; TRBD1 is a possible D gene (6 bases). V shed 7 bases and J shed 7 bases, with 19 bases lying between them. CDR3 length: 14 residues. CDR1 is MNHEY and CDR2 is SVGAGI in the germline V gene. CDR3 loop: CASIPGAGGAGYTF. The CDR3 DNA follows: TGTGCCAGCATCCCAGGGGCGGGAGGAGCTGGCTACACCTTC.

V usage is TRBV18 and J usage is TRBJ1-5; TRBD1 might be the D (6 bases). V was clipped by 3 bases and J by 4 bases, with 25 bases between them. Germline V gives CDR1 KGHSH, CDR2 LQKENI. The CDR3 is 19 residues long. CDR3 residues: CASSPLSGGARGENQPQHF. CDR3 sequence (DNA): TGTGCCAGCTCACCCCTCAGTGGAGGTGCCAGGGGAGAGAATCAGCCCCAGCATTTT.

This chain joins TRBV6-1 and TRBJ2-3; TRBD1 agrees at 9 bases. This CDR3 is built from 14 residues. Trimming removed 4 bases from V and 5 bases from J; junction bases left unmatched: 4. Germline CDR1 is MNHNS and CDR2 is SASEGT. The CDR3 nucleotides read TGTGCCAGCAGTGTCCGGGACAGGGTAGATACGCAGTATTTT. Amino acid sequence: CASSVRDRVDTQYF.

This clone has only one observation. The J gene is TRBJ1-3, the V gene TRBV9; D possibly corresponds to TRBD1 (5 bases). Trimming left V 0 bases short and J 1 base short, with 8 bases between. In germline, CDR1 is SGDLS, CDR2 YYNGEE. This CDR3 spans 15 amino acids. The CDR3, as DNA: TGTGCCAGCAGCGTAGCATCAGGGTCTGGAAACACCATATATTTT. The encoded protein is CASSVASGSGNTIYF. Full variable domain (rest looked up from reference TRBV9 and TRBJ1-3): DSGVTQTPKHLITATGQRVTLRCSPRSGDLSVYWYQQSLDQGLQFLIQYYNGEERAKGNILERFSAQQFPDLHSELNLSSLELGDSALYFCASSVASGSGNTIYFGEGSWLTVV.

V usage is TRBV6-1 and J usage is TRBJ2-5; D is perhaps TRBD1 (6 bases). This CDR3 comprises 13 residues. V lost 5 bases and J 2 bases, leaving 9 bases between the germline ends. Germline V gene sequence: CDR1 MNHNS, CDR2 SASEGT. CDR3 protein: CASSHGQQETQYF. In DNA, the CDR3 is TGTGCCAGCAGTCACGGACAGCAAGAGACCCAGTACTTC.

V is TRBV11-3 and J is TRBJ1-4; no definite D call. The CDR3 is 13 residues long. V dropped 5 bases and J dropped 10 bases, with 14 bases sitting between them. Germline values: CDR1 SGHNT, CDR2 YENEEA. Written as DNA, the CDR3 is TGTGCCAGCAGCGCTAGCGACGTGGGAAAACTGTTTTTT. Amino acids: CASSASDVGKLFF.

The chain uses TRBV11-3 and TRBJ1-4, with 7 positions matching TRBD1. The ends lost 3 bases at V and 0 bases at J; junction bases unmatched: 4. The CDR3 length is 16 residues. Looked up from germline, CDR1 is SGHNT and CDR2 is YENEEA. The CDR3 bases are TGTGCCAGCAGCTTCGCCGGACAGGCAACTAATGAAAAACTGTTTTTT. This encodes CASSFAGQATNEKLFF.

The chain couples TRBV25-1 to TRBJ2-5; 8 positions match TRBD1. The J call may be mistaken, given a closer DNA end match to TRBJ2-7. Germline CDR1 is MGHDK and CDR2 is SYGVNS. CDR3 size: 12 residues. CDR3 residues: CASRIGTGEQYF. The CDR3 DNA follows: TGTGCCAGCAGGATCGGGACAGGCGAGCAGTACTTC.

This clone was observed a single time. The genes are TRBV5-1 and TRBJ2-3; D is undetermined. Germline assignment: CDR1 SGHRS and CDR2 YFSETQ. The germline V and J ends were trimmed by 0 bases and 0 bases, with 14 bases remaining between them. The CDR3 has 17 residues. DNA of the CDR3: TGCGCCAGCAGCTTGGCCGCTTGGGCCACTAGCACAGATACGCAGTATTTT. This gives the protein CASSLAAWATSTDTQYF.

The rearrangement uses TRBV7-2 and TRBJ2-2; 7 bases agree with TRBD2. Trimming took 6 bases from V and 6 from J; bases not matched to a gene: 10. Germline V gene lookup returns CDR1 SGHTA and CDR2 FQGNSA. The CDR3 length is 15 residues. The CDR3: CASRTGRVDAGELFF. The CDR3 DNA sequence: TGTGCCAGCAGGACTGGGAGGGTTGATGCCGGGGAGCTGTTTTTT.

This clone was seen a single time. This sequence joins TRBV7-8 and TRBJ2-1, with 8 bases that match TRBD1. The CDR3 loop spans 16 amino acids. The ends lost 1 base at V and 10 bases at J; junction bases unmatched: 12. The germline V gene has CDR1 SGHVS and CDR2 FQNEAQ. CDR3 in amino acids: CASSLGGTGFTREQFF. The CDR3, as DNA: TGTGCCAGCAGCTTAGGAGGGACAGGATTTACGCGGGAGCAGTTCTTC. Supplemented by reference TRBV7-8 and TRBJ2-1, the full variable domain reads GAGVSQSPRYKVAKRGQDVALRCDPISGHVSLFWYQQALGQGPEFLTYFQNEAQLDKSGLPSDRFFAERPEGSVSTLKIQRTQQEDSAVYLCASSLGGTGFTREQFFGPGTRLTVL.

V is TRBV29-1 and J is TRBJ1-1, with 7 nucleotides matching TRBD1. V was pared by 3 bases and J by 3 bases, with 19 bases of the junction left unmatched. CDR1 is SQVTM and CDR2 is ANQGSEA in the germline V gene. The CDR3 sequence is 18 residues long. CDR3 bases: TGCAGCGTTGATCAGCGGTGGGTATTCAGGGGGGTAGACACTGAAGCTTTCTTT. This sequence encodes CSVDQRWVFRGVDTEAFF.

The chain carries TRBV5-1 and TRBJ2-5, with TRBD2 matching 16 bases. The V and J ends lost 9 bases and 5 bases, in that order; junction bases with no gene match: 13. Germline loops: CDR1 SGHRS, CDR2 YFSETQ. The CDR3 sequence is 17 residues long. CDR3 loop: CATLPGTSGGAGETQYF. In DNA form, the CDR3 reads TGCGCCACTCTCCCCGGGACTAGCGGGGGGGCAGGGGAGACCCAGTACTTC.

This rearrangement joins TRBV15 to TRBJ2-1; a weak D match, TRBD2 (5 bases). This CDR3 has 13 amino acids. The germline V and J ends were trimmed by 0 bases and 10 bases, with 10 bases remaining between them. Germline V gene lookup returns CDR1 LNHNV and CDR2 YYDKDF (reference sequence). In nucleotides, the CDR3 is TGTGCCACCAGCAGAGATCTTGGAGGCGAGCAGTTCTTC. This gives the protein CATSRDLGGEQFF.

This clone ranks as medium-sized (0.01 to 0.1%). This rearrangement joins TRBV7-9 to TRBJ2-1, with a weak D call TRBD2 (6 bases). V was clipped by 1 base and J by 6 bases, with 19 bases between them. The CDR3 extends over 17 amino acids. The germline V gene encodes CDR1 SEHNR and CDR2 FQNEAQ (reference sequence). The CDR3 loop is CASSLGGGGKGFNEQFF. In DNA form, the CDR3 reads TGTGCCAGCAGCTTAGGGGGTGGAGGGAAGGGGTTCAATGAGCAGTTCTTC.

The rearrangement joins TRBV19 to TRBJ1-1, with D possibly matching TRBD1 (5 bases). The CDR3 is 14 residues long. Trimming took off 2 bases at V and 0 bases at J, with 7 bases between the two ends. Germline V gene data show CDR1 as LNHDA and CDR2 as SQIVND (reference sequence). CDR3 coding DNA: TGTGCCAGTAGTATAACAGGAGTGAACACTGAAGCTTTCTTT. This translates into CASSITGVNTEAFF.

J is TRBJ2-1 and V is TRBV27; 7 nucleotides match TRBD2. The germline CDR1 and CDR2 sequences are MNHEY and SMNVEV (reference sequence). This CDR3 contains 15 residues. J was trimmed by 3 bases and V by 11 bases; bases with no gene match: 13. The DNA of the CDR3 is TGTGCCGTTGGGACTACCGAGAATTTCTACAATGAGCAGTTCTTC. This gives the protein CAVGTTENFYNEQFF.

V is TRBV5-1 and J is TRBJ2-3; 9 nucleotides line up with TRBD2. CDR3 size: 14 residues. Germline V lookup: CDR1 SGHRS, CDR2 YFSETQ. V shed 3 bases, J shed 1 base, and the junction held 0 bases outside the gene matches. The CDR3 region is CASSWTSGTDTQYF. In DNA form, the CDR3 reads TGCGCCAGCAGCTGGACTAGCGGCACAGATACGCAGTATTTT.

This rearrangement joins TRBV4-3 to TRBJ2-7; 7 bases are a match to TRBD2. CDR1 is LGHNA and CDR2 is YSLEER in the germline V gene. Trimming removed 0 bases from V and 3 bases from J; junction bases left unmatched: 5. The CDR3 is made up of 15 amino acids. CDR3 in amino acids: CASSQDGGVGYEQYF. CDR3 coding DNA: TGCGCCAGCAGCCAAGATGGGGGGGTCGGCTACGAGCAGTACTTC.

The V gene is TRBV14, the J gene TRBJ1-2, with D possibly TRBD1 on 6 matching bases. V was shortened by 0 bases and J by 5 bases, with 10 bases between the two germline ends. CDR1 SGHDN and CDR2 FVKESK come from the germline V gene. The CDR3 runs 14 residues. This chain's CDR3 is CASSQDLGAYGYTF. Here the CDR3 DNA reads TGTGCCAGCAGCCAAGATTTGGGGGCTTATGGCTACACCTTC.

This chain joins TRBV7-9 and TRBJ2-1; TRBD2 aligns across 13 bases. The CDR3 consists of 14 residues. Per the germline V gene, CDR1 is SEHNR and CDR2 is FQNEAQ (reference sequence). After removal of 5 bases from V and 10 bases from J, the junction contained 5 bases not matched to a gene. CDR3 coding DNA: TGTGCCAGCAGCGAGGGACTAGCGGGAATCGAGCAGTTCTTC. This gives the protein CASSEGLAGIEQFF.

The rearrangement joins TRBV7-9 to TRBJ2-3; the D is unclear. Germline V CDR1 and CDR2: SEHNR, FQNEAQ (reference sequence). V dropped 6 bases and J dropped 2 bases, with 6 bases sitting between them. The CDR3 runs 12 residues. This chain's CDR3 is CASSRVTDTQYF. As DNA, the CDR3 is TGTGCCAGCAGTCGTGTCACAGATACGCAGTATTTT.

The V and J genes are TRBV7-9 and TRBJ1-4; 7 bases line up with TRBD1. Germline loops: CDR1 SEHNR, CDR2 FQNEAQ (reference sequence). The CDR3 covers 15 residues. The V and J ends lost 5 bases and 5 bases, in that order; junction bases with no gene match: 8. CDR3 DNA: TGTGCCAGCAGCCCCCGACAGGGTGGAAATGAAAAACTGTTTTTT. This gives the protein CASSPRQGGNEKLFF.

This chain connects TRBV7-7 to TRBJ1-5; perhaps TRBD1 as D (5 bases). V was clipped by 5 bases and J by 5 bases, with 10 bases between them. In germline, CDR1 is SSHAT, CDR2 FNYEAQ (reference sequence). The CDR3 length is 13 residues. DNA for the CDR3: TGTGCCAGCAGCGCGGACACCCATCAGCCCCAGCATTTT. It yields the protein CASSADTHQPQHF.